This TCR beta chain was documented in a study of vaccination effects on CD4 cells after COVID-19. Study at large: Peptide-pool stimulation followed by sequencing identified expanded antigen-specific CD4+ clonotypes in the ViraFEST assay. Median timing of post-vaccine samples was 72 days after the second dose. The researchers cultured approximately 2.1 million PBMC per well with 9.5 to 10 IU/ml IL-2 and roughly 9.2 ug/ml peptides.

Culture proceeded for about 11 days, and CD4+ T cells were then isolated. As their vaccination, participants received two doses of either BNT162b2 or mRNA-1273. Repertoires were generated with immunoSEQ multiplex PCR, while TCRdb's copy carries only in-frame clones and drops some. The repertoire has more than 60,000 clones, around 74% of them found once; the top ten carry about 2.2%. Comments on this clone: Its specificity is not known.

V was cut by 4 bases and J by 4 bases, with 8 bases left in between. This CDR3 contains 13 residues. Germline CDR1 and CDR2: LGHNA and YNFKEQ. The chain employs TRBV4-2 and TRBJ1-3; unclear D gene. The sample was CD4+ T cells from PBMCs cultured without peptide, taken after COVID-19 vaccination. The TCR sequence derives from a human donor who received a COVID-19 vaccine. Here the CDR3 DNA reads TGTGCCAGCAGCCCAAGAGAAGGAAACACCATATATTTT. This codes for CASSPREGNTIYF.